The clone carrying this TCR beta chain appeared many times. The data belong to a study of T cells in Graves' hyperthyroidism and ophthalmopathy. Study summary: It was at initial diagnosis, before any treatment, that peripheral blood was collected.

Germline V lookup: CDR1 DFQATT, CDR2 SNEGSKA (reference sequence). CDR3 length equals 15 residues. Germline trimming cut 7 bases from V and 7 bases from J; bases unmatched to any gene: 8. Newly diagnosed hyperthyroidism, duration under 2 months, in patients aged 18 to 65. More than 9.5 ml fresh peripheral blood yielded the PBMCs. Amplification of TCR beta CDR3 regions used RNA as the template. RT-PCR in the first round (using the HTBI primer set) targeted the TCR CDR3. TCRdb recomputed calls from the multiplex PCR reads with MiXCR, one row per CDR3 protein. Counted here are 350,000 to 500,000 distinct CDR3 sequences, roughly 15% occurring once; the ten biggest clones make up about 5%.

The material sequenced was blood. The TCR sequence derives from a young woman with Graves' hyperthyroidism. The chain employs TRBV20-1 and TRBJ2-1, with 15 bases that match TRBD2. CDR3 in amino acids: CSGTPGTSGRNEQFF. In DNA, the CDR3 is TGCAGTGGTACTCCCGGGACTAGCGGGAGGAATGAGCAGTTCTTC.